The 5 T cell receptor beta chains below all came from one sample that was sequenced in a study of metastatic and nonmetastatic thyroid tumors. Through MiXCR, TCRdb re-clonotyped the PCR reads. There are some 25,000 clones in the sample; 19% occur only once, and approximately 4.6% lies in the top ten. All patients reached thyroid surgery having received no treatment beforehand. Sequencing was carried out using blood. These receptor sequences come from a male donor with papillary thyroid cancer or a benign thyroid nodule (not recorded which). Some clones in this sample may be carry-over from other donors' samples.

This chain uses TRBV27 with TRBJ1-2; 8 bases line up with TRBD1. In germline, CDR1 is MNHEY, CDR2 SMNVEV (reference sequence). With V trimmed by 5 bases and J by 7 bases, 6 bases remained unmatched. The CDR3 consists of 13 residues. CDR3 nucleotide sequence: TGTGCCAGCAGTCTACAGGGGGAGGGTGGCTACACCTTC. Protein sequence: CASSLQGEGGYTF.

CDR3 nucleotides: TGTGCCAGCAGCGGGTCCGGGGGAGGATTGGGAGAGACCCAGTACTTC. This sequence encodes CASSGSGGGLGETQYF. V is TRBV9 and J is TRBJ2-5; D might be TRBD2 (6 bases). This CDR3 comprises 16 residues. CDR1 is SGDLS, CDR2 YYNGEE, per germline. Trimming took 3 bases from V and 4 from J, leaving 19 bases between them.

Ten or more counts support this clone. The chain employs TRBV28 and TRBJ2-5, with 7 bases matching TRBD1. The germline CDR1 and CDR2 sequences are MDHEN and SYDVKM. The CDR3 contains 15 residues. The junction had 8 bases not matched to a gene; V was cut back by 5 bases and J by 2 bases. The CDR3 DNA is TGTGCCAGCAGTCCAACAGGGGTTCGGCAAGAGACCCAGTACTTC. Translated, it gives CASSPTGVRQETQYF. The full variable domain, completed using reference TRBV28 and TRBJ2-5, is DVKVTQSSRYLVKRTGEKVFLECVQDMDHENMFWYRQDPGLGLRLIYFSYDVKMKEKGDIPEGYSVSREKKERFSLILESASTNQTSMYLCASSPTGVRQETQYFGPGTRLLVL.

At least ten counts were recorded for this clone. The V call is TRBV5-6, the J call TRBJ2-3; no firm D call. CDR1 is SGHDT and CDR2 is YYEEEE in the germline V gene. This CDR3 comprises 15 residues. The V gene lost 5 bases and the J gene lost 0 bases, with 13 bases spanning the gap. The CDR3 reads CASRNGRFSTDTQYF. As DNA, the CDR3 is TGTGCCAGCAGAAATGGACGGTTCAGCACAGATACGCAGTATTTT.

There are many counts of this clone. The chain combines TRBV20-1 with TRBJ1-2, with TRBD1 matching 7 bases. CDR3 length: 14 residues. Germline CDR1 and CDR2: DFQATT and SNEGSKA (reference sequence). The trim removed 5 bases at V and 4 bases at J, leaving 10 bases unmatched. The CDR3 coding sequence is TGCAGTGCTGTGGTTCAGGGGGAGGGCTATGGCTACACCTTC. This codes for CSAVVQGEGYGYTF.